This passage covers 25 T cell receptor beta chains from one sample sequenced in a study of neoadjuvant anti-PD-1 for oral cavity cancer. Data came from immunoSEQ multiplex PCR; TCRdb stores just in-frame clones and leaves some out. The profile covers nearly 7,000 clones, with 70% to 80% appearing a single time and about 3.1% taken by the ten largest. The specimen comprised PBMCs, sampled before nivolumab (anti-PD-1) treatment. These receptors were obtained from a person aged 35-79 years with oral cavity squamous cell carcinoma.

This clone came up once. This sequence joins TRBV12-5 and TRBJ2-3; a possible D gene is TRBD1 (6 bases). Germline V gives CDR1 LGHNT, CDR2 FRNRAP. Trimming left V 1 base short and J 1 base short, with 6 bases between. This CDR3 is 14 amino acids long. The CDR3 nucleotides read TGTGCTAGTGGTTTGGGACAGGGCACAGATACGCAGTATTTT. This encodes CASGLGQGTDTQYF.

This rearrangement joins TRBV5-4 to TRBJ2-5, with 7 bases lining up with TRBD1. V trimming: 4 bases; J trimming: 2 bases; junction bases outside the gene matches: 2. Germline loops: CDR1 SGHNT, CDR2 YYREEE (reference sequence). The CDR3 has 13 amino acids. Here the CDR3 reads CASSPTGQETQYF. CDR3 coding DNA: TGTGCCAGCAGCCCGACAGGGCAAGAGACCCAGTACTTC.

V is TRBV28 and J is TRBJ2-5; 10 nucleotides agree with TRBD2. This CDR3 comprises 15 residues. The germline V gene has CDR1 MDHEN and CDR2 SYDVKM. The V and J ends lost 0 bases and 5 bases, in that order; junction bases with no gene match: 3. Here the CDR3 DNA reads TGTGCCAGCAGTTTATGGGTAGCGGGGGGTGAGACCCAGTACTTC. It encodes CASSLWVAGGETQYF. Supplemented by reference TRBV28 and TRBJ2-5, the full variable domain reads DVKVTQSSRYLVKRTGEKVFLECVQDMDHENMFWYRQDPGLGLRLIYFSYDVKMKEKGDIPEGYSVSREKKERFSLILESASTNQTSMYLCASSLWVAGGETQYFGPGTRLLVL.

The V and J genes are TRBV18 and TRBJ2-7, with TRBD2 matching 7 bases. V was pared by 4 bases and J by 6 bases, with 9 bases of the junction left unmatched. Germline values: CDR1 KGHSH, CDR2 LQKENI. CDR3 length equals 14 residues. The CDR3 loop is CASSRNGREGEQYF. DNA for the CDR3: TGTGCCAGCTCACGGAATGGGAGGGAAGGCGAGCAGTACTTC.

The chain uses TRBV11-2 and TRBJ1-1; D uncertain. The germline V gene has CDR1 SGHAT and CDR2 FQNNGV. V shed 0 bases and J shed 0 bases, with 2 bases lying between them. CDR3 size: 13 residues. This CDR3 is CASSLDVNTEAFF. The CDR3 bases are TGTGCCAGCAGCTTAGATGTGAACACTGAAGCTTTCTTT. The full variable domain, in which reference TRBV11-2 and TRBJ1-1 provide the parts outside the CDR3, is EAGVAQSPRYKIIEKRQSVAFWCNPISGHATLYWYQQILGQGPKLLIQFQNNGVVDDSQLPKDRFSAERLKGVDSTLKIQPAKLEDSAVYLCASSLDVNTEAFFGQGTRLTVV.

This chain connects TRBV15 to TRBJ2-1; weak D call: TRBD1 (5 bases). CDR3 length: 15 residues. From germline, CDR1 is LNHNV and CDR2 YYDKDF (reference sequence). Trimming removed 1 base from V and 6 bases from J, with 13 bases in between. Here the CDR3 reads CATSRGQGWGNEQFF. The CDR3 coding sequence is TGTGCCACCAGCAGAGGTCAGGGTTGGGGCAATGAGCAGTTCTTC.

This chain links TRBV7-3 with TRBJ2-1; D is unclear. Trimming cost V 3 bases and J 2 bases, with 2 bases left between them. Germline-derived CDR1 and CDR2 are SGHTA and FQGTGA. The length of the CDR3 is 12 residues. The chain's CDR3 is CASSFAYNEQFF. As DNA, the CDR3 is TGTGCCAGCAGCTTCGCCTACAATGAGCAGTTCTTC.

This chain links TRBV4-3 with TRBJ1-2, with D unclear. Trimming took off 3 bases at V and 3 bases at J, with 11 bases between the two ends. There are 14 residues in the CDR3. Germline V gene lookup returns CDR1 LGHNA and CDR2 YSLEER. The DNA of the CDR3 is TGCGCCAGCAGCCAGGATTGGGGAGACTATGGCTACACCTTC. Translated, it gives CASSQDWGDYGYTF.

The chain recombines TRBV5-1 with TRBJ2-5; 7 bases line up with TRBD2. With 0 bases clipped from V and 2 bases from J, the junction kept 4 bases outside the gene matches. Germline V gene data show CDR1 as SGHRS and CDR2 as YFSETQ. The CDR3 is 15 amino acids. Here the CDR3 DNA reads TGCGCCAGCAGCTTGGTCCCAGCGGGGCAAGAGACCCAGTACTTC. Encoded protein: CASSLVPAGQETQYF.

V usage is TRBV5-5 and J usage is TRBJ2-7; D unclear. V lost 0 bases, J lost 7 bases, and 11 bases lay in between. The CDR3 has 13 amino acids. Germline V gives CDR1 SGHKS, CDR2 YYEKEE (reference sequence). The CDR3 protein is CASSLGPNGEQYF. CDR3 sequence (DNA): TGTGCCAGCAGCTTGGGGCCCAATGGGGAGCAGTACTTC. Based on the CDR3 plus reference TRBV5-5 and TRBJ2-7, the full variable domain is DAGVTQSPTHLIKTRGQQVTLRCSPISGHKSVSWYQQVLGQGPQFIFQYYEKEERGRGNFPDRFSARQFPNYSSELNVNALLLGDSALYLCASSLGPNGEQYFGPGTRLTVT.

This sequence joins TRBV14 and TRBJ2-7; D unresolved. The CDR3 loop spans 13 amino acids. Germline CDR1 and CDR2: SGHDN and FVKESK. V was shortened by 4 bases and J by 3 bases, with 10 bases between the two germline ends. The CDR3 nucleotides read TGTGCCAGCAGCCTTGGGAACAGCTACGAGCAGTACTTC. It encodes CASSLGNSYEQYF.

The chain uses TRBV9 and TRBJ2-2; D gene uncertain. The germline V gene encodes CDR1 SGDLS and CDR2 YYNGEE. This CDR3 comprises 14 residues. The V end lost 0 bases, the J end lost 5 bases, and 8 bases lay between the germline ends. The CDR3 DNA reads TGTGCCAGCAGCGTAGGGGGTCGGACCGGGGAGCTGTTTTTT. This encodes CASSVGGRTGELFF. Based on the CDR3 plus reference TRBV9 and TRBJ2-2, the full variable domain is DSGVTQTPKHLITATGQRVTLRCSPRSGDLSVYWYQQSLDQGLQFLIQYYNGEERAKGNILERFSAQQFPDLHSELNLSSLELGDSALYFCASSVGGRTGELFFGEGSRLTVL.

The rearrangement joins TRBV5-1 to TRBJ2-3; tentative D call: TRBD1 (5 bases). The ends were cut back, 3 bases at V and 8 bases at J, with 16 bases in the middle. CDR1 is SGHRS, CDR2 YFSETQ, per germline. This CDR3 has 14 residues. CDR3 region: CASSSDSPRSTQYF. As DNA, the CDR3 is TGCGCCAGCAGCTCAGACAGTCCTCGGTCTACGCAGTATTTT.

The chain employs TRBV30 and TRBJ2-7; the D is unclear. V lost 3 bases to trimming and J lost 6 bases, with 15 bases between them. Germline V gene sequence: CDR1 GTSNPN, CDR2 SVGIG (reference sequence). CDR3 length equals 13 residues. The CDR3 DNA is TGTGCCTGGAGGGTCGCGTACATAGGCGAGCAGTACTTC. It encodes CAWRVAYIGEQYF.

The genes are TRBV28 and TRBJ1-1; 10 bases line up with TRBD1. Germline-derived CDR1 and CDR2 are MDHEN and SYDVKM. The V segment lost 7 bases and the J segment 4 bases; nucleotides outside the gene matches: 6. The CDR3 runs to 14 residues. The CDR3 sequence is CASNLGTGATEAFF. For the CDR3, the DNA is TGTGCCAGCAACCTCGGGACAGGGGCCACTGAAGCTTTCTTT. The variable domain in full, completed from reference TRBV28 and TRBJ1-1, reads DVKVTQSSRYLVKRTGEKVFLECVQDMDHENMFWYRQDPGLGLRLIYFSYDVKMKEKGDIPEGYSVSREKKERFSLILESASTNQTSMYLCASNLGTGATEAFFGQGTRLTVV.

The J gene is TRBJ2-7, the V gene TRBV25-1; unclear D gene. With 10 bases removed from V and 1 base from J, the gap between germline ends came to 8 bases. Germline V gives CDR1 MGHDK, CDR2 SYGVNS. This CDR3 has 11 amino acids. The CDR3 DNA follows: TGTGCCACCCGTACATCCTACGAGCAGTACTTC. Translated, it gives CATRTSYEQYF.

V and J are TRBV10-3 and TRBJ2-1, with TRBD2 matching over 8 bases. The CDR3 has 19 amino acids. Germline V CDR1 and CDR2: ENHRY, SYGVKD. V gave up 3 bases and J gave up 0 bases; unmatched junction bases: 13. The CDR3 DNA follows: TGTGCCATCAGTGAACGCACAGGGCGAGCGGGGGTCTCCTACAATGAGCAGTTCTTC. As protein: CAISERTGRAGVSYNEQFF.

The chain combines TRBV7-9 with TRBJ2-1, with a possible D match to TRBD1 (5 bases). V gave up 5 bases and J gave up 4 bases, with 15 bases separating them. CDR3 length: 15 residues. The germline V gene encodes CDR1 SEHNR and CDR2 FQNEAQ (reference sequence). The CDR3 region has the DNA TGTGCCAGCAGCCTTGACAGAGACCCTTACAATGAGCAGTTCTTC. It codes for CASSLDRDPYNEQFF. Complete variable domain (other parts from reference TRBV7-9 and TRBJ2-1): DTGVSQNPRHKITKRGQNVTFRCDPISEHNRLYWYRQTLGQGPEFLTYFQNEAQLEKSRLLSDRFSAERPKGSFSTLEIQRTEQGDSAMYLCASSLDRDPYNEQFFGPGTRLTVL.

The V call is TRBV20-1, the J call TRBJ1-2, with D unclear. This CDR3 comprises 11 residues. CDR1 and CDR2 (germline): DFQATT, SNEGSKA (reference sequence). Trimming removed 5 bases from V and 1 base from J, with 5 bases in between. The CDR3 DNA reads TGCAGTGCTGTCGGTAACTATGGCTACACCTTC. Translating it yields CSAVGNYGYTF.

The rearrangement joins TRBV19 to TRBJ2-5, with a weak D call TRBD1 (7 bases). CDR3 length equals 16 residues. The V end was cut by 4 bases, the J end by 5 bases, with 20 bases between. Germline lookup yields CDR1 LNHDA and CDR2 SQIVND (reference sequence). CDR3 bases: TGTGCCAGTAGTAAAAGTTTCACAGGGGCGGGGGAGACCCAGTACTTC. This encodes CASSKSFTGAGETQYF.

The chain uses TRBV2 and TRBJ1-1; 8 bases fit TRBD1. The V gene's germline CDR1 is SNHLY and CDR2 FYNNEI. Trimming cost V 1 base and J 4 bases; bases outside gene matches: 2. The CDR3 has 14 amino acids. In nucleotides, the CDR3 is TGTGCCAGCAGTGAAGGACAGGGGCCCACTGAAGCTTTCTTT. Translating gives CASSEGQGPTEAFF.

V usage is TRBV5-1 and J usage is TRBJ2-1; 10 bases line up with TRBD1. Germline CDR1 SGHRS, CDR2 YFSETQ. V was pared by 5 bases and J by 9 bases, with 8 bases of the junction left unmatched. The CDR3 spans 14 residues. CDR3 region: CASRTDRGRGEQFF. CDR3 nucleotides: TGCGCCAGCAGAACTGACAGGGGGCGCGGTGAGCAGTTCTTC.

The chain carries TRBV10-3 and TRBJ2-1; 9 bases are shared with TRBD2. With 7 bases clipped from V and 6 bases from J, the junction kept 10 bases outside the gene matches. In germline, CDR1 is ENHRY, CDR2 SYGVKD. The CDR3 runs to 15 residues. DNA of the CDR3: TGTGCCATCAATTTGGGCGGGGGGGCTAGCAATGAGCAGTTCTTC. Translation: CAINLGGGASNEQFF.

The chain recombines TRBV7-2 with TRBJ2-1; D gene uncertain. The CDR3 length is 13 residues. Trimming took off 1 base at V and 10 bases at J, with 11 bases between the two ends. Germline CDR1 SGHTA, CDR2 FQGNSA. Here the CDR3 reads CASSLGPSGEQFF. The CDR3 DNA sequence: TGTGCCAGCAGCTTAGGACCCTCCGGCGAGCAGTTCTTC. Together with reference TRBV7-2 and TRBJ2-1, the CDR3 gives the full variable domain: GAGVSQSPSNKVTEKGKDVELRCDPISGHTALYWYRQSLGQGLEFLIYFQGNSAPDKSGLPSDRFSAERTGGSVSTLTIQRTQQEDSAVYLCASSLGPSGEQFFGPGTRLTVL.

This chain links TRBV4-1 with TRBJ1-1, with 9 nucleotides matching TRBD1. The CDR3 is 17 residues long. V dropped 1 base and J dropped 6; count of bases not matched to a gene: 12. Germline lookup yields CDR1 MGHRA and CDR2 YSYEKL. The CDR3 protein is CASSQAGQGRGKPEAFF. Written as DNA, the CDR3 is TGCGCCAGCAGCCAAGCGGGACAGGGAAGGGGGAAACCTGAAGCTTTCTTT.